These 15 T cell receptor beta chains were sequenced from one sample in a study of blood T cell repertoires in COVID-19. The method was immunoSEQ multiplex PCR; TCRdb's version includes in-frame clones alone and lacks a portion of them. The data contain 200,000 to 250,000 clones, 85% of them singletons. Sequencing was performed on peripheral blood. These receptors originate from a man aged 50 to 60 with COVID-19, enrolled during active disease.

A note on this clone: One end of the junction fails to match germline, which may point to a read error. Different DNA sequences within this sample yield the same CDR3. The chain couples TRBV11-1 to TRBJ1-1; the match to TRBD1 covers 7 bases. Per germline, CDR1 SGHAT and CDR2 FQDESV (reference sequence). This CDR3 spans 13 amino acids. The CDR3 loop is CASGTGVGTEAFF. DNA of the CDR3: TGTGCCAGCGGAACAGGGGTAGGAACTGAAGCCTTCTTT.

The chain joins TRBV5-1 to TRBJ2-7, with 10 bases aligning to TRBD1. The CDR3 loop spans 15 amino acids. Germline V lookup: CDR1 SGHRS, CDR2 YFSETQ. The ends lost 3 bases at V and 2 bases at J; junction bases unmatched: 5. Here the CDR3 reads CASSSWTGGTYEQYF. The CDR3, as DNA: TGCGCCAGCAGCTCATGGACAGGGGGGACCTACGAGCAGTACTTC.

This chain links TRBV6-1 with TRBJ2-3, with D perhaps TRBD2 (6 bases). The CDR3 length is 15 residues. Looked up from germline, CDR1 is MNHNS and CDR2 is SASEGT. Trimming shortened V by 1 base and J by 1 base, and 9 bases separated the two germline ends. CDR3 residues: CASSEVAGRTDTQYF. The DNA of the CDR3 is TGTGCCAGCAGTGAAGTCGCGGGGCGCACAGATACGCAGTATTTT.

The V and J genes are TRBV6-4 and TRBJ2-3, with D possibly being TRBD2 (7 bases). CDR3 length: 14 residues. Trimming removed 2 bases at V and 2 bases at J, with 8 bases between. The germline gives CDR1 MRHNA, CDR2 SNTAGT. In DNA, the CDR3 is TGTGCCAGCAGTGACGGGGGGGCCACAGATACGCAGTATTTT. Translation gives CASSDGGATDTQYF.

The chain joins TRBV7-8 to TRBJ2-5, with 8 bases fitting TRBD1. After removal of 3 bases from V and 1 base from J, the junction contained 4 bases not matched to a gene. This CDR3 comprises 15 residues. CDR1 and CDR2 (germline): SGHVS, FQNEAQ. The CDR3 region has the DNA TGTGCCAGCAGCTTCGGGACAGGACCCCAAGAGACCCAGTACTTC. The encoded protein is CASSFGTGPQETQYF.

V and J are TRBV11-2 and TRBJ1-3, with TRBD1 as a possible D gene (5 bases). Germline CDR1 SGHAT, CDR2 FQNNGV. Trimming cost V 5 bases and J 4 bases, with 21 bases left between them. The CDR3 is 17 amino acids. The chain's CDR3 is CASSNRREGLSGNTIYF. In DNA, the CDR3 is TGTGCCAGCAGCAATAGAAGGGAGGGGCTGAGCGGAAACACCATATATTTT.

The chain is built from TRBV6-2 or TRBV6-3 and TRBJ2-7; 8 bases match TRBD1. With V trimmed by 2 bases and J by 2 bases, 17 bases remained unmatched. The CDR3 sequence is 19 residues long. Germline V CDR1 and CDR2: MNHEY, SVGEGT. The CDR3 loop is CASSYVLQGARSLTYEQYF. CDR3 in DNA: TGTGCCAGCAGTTACGTCCTTCAGGGGGCGCGAAGTTTGACCTACGAGCAGTACTTC.

This clone is a singleton in its sample. The chain has TRBV5-6 and TRBJ1-4; 8 bases map to TRBD1. The CDR3 is 17 residues long. Germline CDR1 SGHDT, CDR2 YYEEEE. The V and J ends lost 4 bases and 3 bases, in that order; junction bases with no gene match: 11. CDR3 residues: CASSGPLDREANEKLFF. CDR3 DNA sequence: TGTGCCAGCAGCGGGCCATTGGACAGGGAGGCTAATGAAAAACTGTTTTTT.

This clone was seen a single time. The rearrangement joins TRBV5-1 to TRBJ1-2; 9 bases are a match to TRBD1. V was clipped by 0 bases and J by 3 bases; unmatched bases: 12. The CDR3 spans 18 residues. Germline CDR1 SGHRS, CDR2 YFSETQ. In nucleotides, the CDR3 is TGCGCCAGCAGCTTGGCAGGACAGGGGCGTCGGGAGGACTATGGCTACACCTTC. Amino acids: CASSLAGQGRREDYGYTF.

This chain links TRBV3-1 (or the pseudogene TRBV3-2) with TRBJ2-7, with 7 positions matching TRBD2. Germline loops: CDR1 LGHDT, CDR2 YNNKEL (reference sequence). J gave up 3 bases and V 3 bases, and 2 bases lay outside the gene matches. The CDR3 sequence is 13 residues long. The CDR3 sequence: CASSHAGVYEQYF. The CDR3 nucleotides read TGTGCCAGCAGCCACGCGGGGGTCTACGAGCAGTACTTC.

J is TRBJ2-2 and V is TRBV4-1; the D gene is possibly TRBD2 (5 bases). Trimming took off 0 bases at V and 4 bases at J, with 12 bases between the two ends. From germline, CDR1 is MGHRA and CDR2 YSYEKL. CDR3 length equals 16 residues. CDR3 in DNA: TGCGCCAGCAGCCAAGAATCCGGGAAAGTCACCGGGGAGCTGTTTTTT. Its protein product is CASSQESGKVTGELFF.

The V gene is TRBV21-1, the J gene TRBJ2-1; the table's D call TRBD2 went unverified against the DNA. TRBV21-1 is designated a pseudogene. The CDR3 consists of 15 residues. The CDR3 DNA follows: TGTGCCAGCAGCAAAGTTGTTAGCGGGGTTGGTGAGCAGTTCTTC. It codes for CASSKVVSGVGEQFF.

This chain joins TRBV7-2 and TRBJ1-2, with TRBD1 matching over 7 bases. The ends lost 5 bases at V and 7 bases at J; junction bases unmatched: 10. Germline CDR1 is SGHTA and CDR2 is FQGNSA. CDR3 length: 14 amino acids. As DNA, the CDR3 is TGTGCCAGCAGCAAACCGACAGGGTCCCCTGGCTACACCTTC. It translates to CASSKPTGSPGYTF.

The rearrangement joins TRBV9 to TRBJ2-5; weak D call: TRBD2 (8 bases). Trimming removed 4 bases from V and 2 bases from J, with 21 bases in between. The CDR3 is 17 amino acids. Germline assignment: CDR1 SGDLS and CDR2 YYNGEE. The CDR3 region is CASSPGGIAGKQETQYF. The CDR3, as DNA: TGTGCCAGCAGCCCAGGGGGAATAGCGGGGAAGCAAGAGACCCAGTACTTC.

This CDR3 reads CASSVGDYNEQFF. As DNA, the CDR3 is TGTGCCAGCAGCGTAGGAGACTACAATGAGCAGTTCTTC. The chain links TRBV9 to TRBJ2-1; D not resolved. Trimming removed 0 bases from V and 3 bases from J, with 4 bases in between. Germline V CDR1 and CDR2: SGDLS, YYNGEE. CDR3 length equals 13 residues.